This T cell receptor beta chain derives from a study of blood T cells in healthy people across ages (dated by TCRdb to about 2015). Notes on the research overall: Template switching captured roughly one uniquely barcoded TCR beta cDNA molecule per two T cells in model experiments. Age-related changes in TCR beta repertoire diversity were measured in the study by deep sequencing normalized with unique cDNA molecular identifiers. The donors were divided into four age groups: young (average approximately 15 years), middle-aged (roughly 42), aged (62) and long-lived (about 90). To avoid experimental bias, donors of different ages were randomly spread across the sequencing lanes. For two donors (one aged 18 to 29 and one aged 80 or older), the study analyzed two additional independent replicas of 1 million unique cDNA reads from the same blood draw.

In this sample, this clonotype turned up many times. What this receptor recognizes is not known. No clone much larger than this one lies a single base away; base qualities are absent. The donors were roughly 39 Caucasian individuals from Russia, aged about 6 to 100 years, who were systemically healthy. Ten milliliters of peripheral blood were drawn from each donor into EDTA-treated Vacutainer tubes. Ficoll-Paque density-gradient centrifugation was used to isolate PBMCs, with at least 6.5 million per sample. Total RNA was extracted from PBMCs with Trizol reagent, with at least 5.5 micrograms obtained per sample. For every donor, flow cytometry on a PBMC aliquot measured the percentage of naive CD45RAhigh/CD27high T cells. What the work shows at the level of the full study, not this receptor alone: Because the CMV infection status of the donors was unknown, age-related changes in expanded clonotypes may potentially have been confounded. Bulk unsorted PBMC profiling prevented conclusive comparison of naive and antigen-experienced compartments. Estimates of total diversity based on one million sequenced T cells were regarded as lower bounds and as underestimates. Compared with the aged group, the long-lived group had more naive CD4+ T cells, fewer expanded clones and increased TCR diversity, a pattern suggesting age selection. As age increased, observed TCR beta diversity per million T cells dropped in a roughly linear way, and a significant reduction was already evident by age about 40. Observed TCR beta diversity correlated strongly with the percentage of naive T cells measured by flow cytometry.

Libraries were built with 5' RACE. The data were produced on an Illumina HiSeq 2500. The second PCR ran for roughly 7 to 11 cycles and used a J-beta primer mix along with a sample-barcoded 5' primer. Each TCR beta cDNA molecule received a unique molecular identifier from a template-switch 5' adaptor carrying 12 random nucleotides. Each sample yielded at least 2.5 million CDR3-containing paired-end reads. All of the RNA was converted into first-strand cDNA using the Mint cDNA synthesis kit, with a TRBC-specific oligonucleotide serving as the primer. Following uracil-DNA glycosylase treatment, a first 18-cycle PCR with universal primers M1SS and BC2_uni_R was performed on all cDNA. The paper's processing steps were these. Each sample was normalized by randomly selecting 1 million high-quality reads, each carrying a distinct molecular identifier. Reads with shared molecular identifiers were discarded instead of being binned into consensus sequences. MiTCR, with a Q25 quality threshold and the strictest error-elimination algorithm, was used for CDR3 identification, clonotype clustering and error correction. A nonparametric unseen species model with Euler transformation was used to estimate a lower bound on total TCR beta diversity. TCRdb itself trimmed the public reads at Q25 with fastp, ran MiXCR and retained productive beta chains. Each CDR3 protein gets just one entry, which takes the most common genes and DNA from the rows behind it. The V and J calls follow TCRdb's processing rather than the paper's. The sample table lists 870,000 or so distinct CDR3 sequences, more than 25% of them with a count of one. Of the sample, 17% falls within the top ten clones.

The TCR comes from a woman older than 75 in good health. Source material: blood.

The DNA reads TGCGCCAGCAGCTTGGAGGGGGCGGAGATCACAGATACGCAGTATTTT. Its protein reads: CASSLEGAEITDTQYF. The chain was built from TRBV5-1 and TRBJ2-3; 7 of the junction bases match TRBD1. The CDR3 sequence holds 16 residues, the cysteine and phenylalanine included. Kept here is only the CDR3 DNA, which spans 48 bases and is read in frame from base 1. CDR1 and CDR2 are drawn from the germline V gene: SGHRS, YFSETQ. V is pruned by 0 bases and J by 2 bases, leaving 6 bases of the junction without a gene match.